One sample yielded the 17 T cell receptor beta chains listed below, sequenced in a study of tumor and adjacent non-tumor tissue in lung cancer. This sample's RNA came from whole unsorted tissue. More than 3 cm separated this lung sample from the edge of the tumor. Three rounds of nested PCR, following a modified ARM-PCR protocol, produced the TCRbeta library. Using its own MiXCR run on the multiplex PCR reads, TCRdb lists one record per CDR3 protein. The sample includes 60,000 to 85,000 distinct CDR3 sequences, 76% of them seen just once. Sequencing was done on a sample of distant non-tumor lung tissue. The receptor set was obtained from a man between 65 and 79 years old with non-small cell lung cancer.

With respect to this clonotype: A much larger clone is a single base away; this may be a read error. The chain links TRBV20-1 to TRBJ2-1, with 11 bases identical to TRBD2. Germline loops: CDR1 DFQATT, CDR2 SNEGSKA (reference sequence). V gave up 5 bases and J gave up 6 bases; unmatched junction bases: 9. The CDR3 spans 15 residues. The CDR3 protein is CSAEPGTSGSNEQFF. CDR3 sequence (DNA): TGCAGTGCTGAACCCGGGACTAGCGGCTCCAATGAGCAGTTCTTC.

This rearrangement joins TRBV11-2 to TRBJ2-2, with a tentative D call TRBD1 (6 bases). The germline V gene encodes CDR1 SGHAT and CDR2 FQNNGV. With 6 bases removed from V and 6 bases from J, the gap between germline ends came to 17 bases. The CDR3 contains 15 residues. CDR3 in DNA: TGTGCCAGCAGATACAGGGACCTAATTGCCGGGGAGCTGTTTTTT. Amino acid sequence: CASRYRDLIAGELFF.

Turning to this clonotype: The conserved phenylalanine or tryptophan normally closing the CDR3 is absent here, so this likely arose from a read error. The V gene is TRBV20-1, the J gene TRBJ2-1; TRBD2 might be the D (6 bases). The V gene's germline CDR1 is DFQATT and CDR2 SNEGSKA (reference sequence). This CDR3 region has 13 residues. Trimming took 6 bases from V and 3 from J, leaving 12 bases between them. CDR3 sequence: CSAEDGGYNEQFL. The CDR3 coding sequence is TGCAGTGCCGAGGACGGGGGCTACAATGAGCAGTTCTTA.

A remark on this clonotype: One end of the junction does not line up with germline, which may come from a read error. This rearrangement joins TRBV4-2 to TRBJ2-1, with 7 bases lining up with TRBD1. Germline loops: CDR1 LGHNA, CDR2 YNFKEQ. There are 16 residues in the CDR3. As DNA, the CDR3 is TGTGCCAGCAGCCAAGAATCAGGGGGATCGTACTATGAACAGTTCTTC. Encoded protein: CASSQESGGSYYEQFF.

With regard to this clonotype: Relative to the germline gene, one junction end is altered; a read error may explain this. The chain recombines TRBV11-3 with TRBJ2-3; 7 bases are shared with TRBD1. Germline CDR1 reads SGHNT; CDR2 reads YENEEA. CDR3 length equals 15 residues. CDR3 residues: CTSSPRQGATATQYF. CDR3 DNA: TGTACCAGCAGCCCAAGACAGGGAGCCACAGCCACGCAGTATTTT. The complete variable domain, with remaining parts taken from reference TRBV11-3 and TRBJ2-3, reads EAGVVQSPRYKIIEKKQPVAFWCNPISGHNTLYWYLQNLGQGPELLIRYENEEAVDDSQLPKDRFSAERLKGVDSTLKIQPAELGDSAVYLCTSSPRQGATATQYFGPGTRLTVL.

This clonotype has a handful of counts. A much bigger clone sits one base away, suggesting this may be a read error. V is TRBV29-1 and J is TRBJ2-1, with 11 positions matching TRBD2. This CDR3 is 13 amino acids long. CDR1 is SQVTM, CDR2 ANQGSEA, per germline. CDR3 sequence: CSAGLAGGNELFF. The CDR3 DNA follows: TGCAGCGCTGGTCTAGCGGGGGGAAATGAGCTGTTCTTC.

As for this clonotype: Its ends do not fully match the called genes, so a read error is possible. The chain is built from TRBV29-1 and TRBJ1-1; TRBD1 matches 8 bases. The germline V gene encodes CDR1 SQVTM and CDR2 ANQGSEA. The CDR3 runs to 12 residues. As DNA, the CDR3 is TGCAACGGAGGGACAGGAAACACTGAAGATTTCTTT. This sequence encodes CNGGTGNTEDFF.

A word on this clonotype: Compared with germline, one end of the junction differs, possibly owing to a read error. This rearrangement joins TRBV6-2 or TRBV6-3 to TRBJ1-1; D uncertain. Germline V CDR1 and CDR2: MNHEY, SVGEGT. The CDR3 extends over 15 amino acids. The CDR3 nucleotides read TGCGCCAGCAGACCTTTTGTGGGAGAAAGAAGAGAAGCTTTATTT. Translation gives CASRPFVGERREALF.

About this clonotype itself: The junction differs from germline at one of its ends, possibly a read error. CDR3 protein: CVWSVWNSWNEQFF. The CDR3, as DNA: TGTGTCTGGAGTGTATGGAATAGTTGGAATGAGCAGTTCTTC. This chain joins TRBV30 and TRBJ2-1, with D unclear. CDR1 is GTSNPN and CDR2 is SVGIG in the germline V gene (reference sequence). This CDR3 has 14 amino acids. The entire variable domain, with the rest obtained from reference TRBV30 and TRBJ2-1, is as follows: SQTIHQWPATLVQPVGSPLSLECTVEGTSNPNLYWYRQAAGRGLQLLFYSVGIGQISSEVPQNLSASRPQDRQFILSSKKLLLSDSGFYLCVWSVWNSWNEQFFGPGTRLTVL.

CDR3 residues: CAISAKQGPGYTF. Here the CDR3 DNA reads TGTGCCATCAGTGCTAAGCAAGGCCCCGGCTACACCTTC. The chain uses TRBV10-3 and TRBJ1-2; D not resolved. The CDR3 is 13 amino acids. V lost 4 bases, J lost 8 bases, and 14 bases lay in between. Per the germline V gene, CDR1 is ENHRY and CDR2 is SYGVKD.

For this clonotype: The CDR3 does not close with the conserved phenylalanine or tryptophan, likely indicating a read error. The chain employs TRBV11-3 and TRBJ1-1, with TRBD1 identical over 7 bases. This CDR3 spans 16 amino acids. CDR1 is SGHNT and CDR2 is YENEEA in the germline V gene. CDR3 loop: CSSSYRDRTLNTEAFL. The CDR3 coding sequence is TGTTCCAGCAGCTACCGGGACAGAACCCTGAACACTGAAGCTTTCTTA.

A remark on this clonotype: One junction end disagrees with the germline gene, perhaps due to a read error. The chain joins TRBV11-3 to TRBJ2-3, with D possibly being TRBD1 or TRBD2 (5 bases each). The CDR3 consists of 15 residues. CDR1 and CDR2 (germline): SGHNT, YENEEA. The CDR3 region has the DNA TGTGCCAGCAGCCCAATACGGGGAGCCACAGGTACGCAGTATTTT. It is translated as CASSPIRGATGTQYF.

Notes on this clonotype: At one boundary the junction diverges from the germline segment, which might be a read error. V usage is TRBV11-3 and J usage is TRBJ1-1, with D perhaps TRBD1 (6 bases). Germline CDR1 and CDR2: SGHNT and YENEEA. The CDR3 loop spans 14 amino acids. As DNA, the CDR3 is TGTGCCAGCAAGCGGATGGGGGCGTTCACTGAAGCCTTCTTT. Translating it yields CASKRMGAFTEAFF. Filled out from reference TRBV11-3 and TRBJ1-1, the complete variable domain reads EAGVVQSPRYKIIEKKQPVAFWCNPISGHNTLYWYLQNLGQGPELLIRYENEEAVDDSQLPKDRFSAERLKGVDSTLKIQPAELGDSAVYLCASKRMGAFTEAFFGQGTRLTVV.

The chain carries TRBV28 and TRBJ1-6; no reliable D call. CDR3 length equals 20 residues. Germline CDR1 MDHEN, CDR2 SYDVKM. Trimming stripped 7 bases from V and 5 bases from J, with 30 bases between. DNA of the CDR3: TGTGCCAGCATTCCTACCTGGCAGATTTATCATAACTTCGATAATTCACCCCTCCACTTT. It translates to CASIPTWQIYHNFDNSPLHF. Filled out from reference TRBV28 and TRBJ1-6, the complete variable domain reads DVKVTQSSRYLVKRTGEKVFLECVQDMDHENMFWYRQDPGLGLRLIYFSYDVKMKEKGDIPEGYSVSREKKERFSLILESASTNQTSMYLCASIPTWQIYHNFDNSPLHFGNGTRLTVT.

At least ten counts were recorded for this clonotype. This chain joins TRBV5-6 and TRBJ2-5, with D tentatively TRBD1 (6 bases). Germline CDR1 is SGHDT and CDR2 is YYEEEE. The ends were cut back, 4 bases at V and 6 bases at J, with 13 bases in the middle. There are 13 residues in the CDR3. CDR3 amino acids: CASSGTGHQTQYF. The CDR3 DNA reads TGTGCCAGCAGCGGCACGGGACACCAGACCCAGTACTTC.

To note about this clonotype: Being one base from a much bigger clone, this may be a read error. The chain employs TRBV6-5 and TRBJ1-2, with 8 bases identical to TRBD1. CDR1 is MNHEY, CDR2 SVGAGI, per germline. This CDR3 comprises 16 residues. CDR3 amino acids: CASCYLTGQANYGYTF. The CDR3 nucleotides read TGTGCCAGCTGTTACCTAACGGGACAGGCTAACTATGGCTACACCTTC.

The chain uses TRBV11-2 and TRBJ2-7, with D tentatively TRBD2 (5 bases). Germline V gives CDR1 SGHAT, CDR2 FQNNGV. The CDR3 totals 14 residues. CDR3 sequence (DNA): TGTACCATCAGCTTAGGTAGAGGGACCTACGAGCAGTACTTC. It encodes CTISLGRGTYEQYF.